This TCR beta chain was recorded in a study of blood T cell repertoires in COVID-19. In the study overall: PBMCs, B-cell-depleted T cells, or T cells were the source of the cDNA or gDNA that made up the material.

Original processing notes: Estimation of nucleated cell counts relied on the amplification of reference gene primers. Profiling relied on immunoSEQ multiplex PCR, and the TCRdb table lists in-frame clones only, not all of them. The V and J calls and clone size come from that table; D and trimming were worked out from the DNA. The sample contains 320,000 or so clones, 80% to 90% of which appear only once. Germline lookup yields CDR1 LNHDA and CDR2 SQIVND (reference sequence). CDR3 length: 14 amino acids. V was pared by 5 bases and J by 5 bases, with 5 bases of the junction left unmatched. Participant reports of clinical history set cohort assignment. Cohort 3 recovery required two negative PCRs, clearance, or symptom resolution.

The sample taken for sequencing was PBMCs or T cells enriched from blood (not recorded which). The chain joins TRBV19 to TRBJ1-2; 10 bases are a match to TRBD1. The receptor was derived from a man aged 25 to 40 who had recovered from COVID-19. In DNA, the CDR3 is TGTGCCAGTAGTGCTGACAGGGGGCGATATGGCTACACCTTC. It codes for CASSADRGRYGYTF.